Given below is one T cell receptor (beta chain) in context. A much larger clonotype is one base distant, so this may be a read error. Given the absence of the conserved phenylalanine or tryptophan at the CDR3 end, a read error is likely. The limits of the CDR3 on the DNA are not certain, so only TCRdb's listed CDR3 is given. The data were obtained in a study of tumor-infiltrating lymphocytes in oesophageal squamous cell carcinoma. Each CDR3 protein gets one entry after TCRdb re-called the PCR reads with MiXCR. The sample yields 15,000 to 20,000 distinct CDR3 sequences, around 41% seen once. CDR1 is MNHEY, CDR2 SMNVEV, per germline (reference sequence). The CDR3 is 15 amino acids long, termini counted.

The clonotype was recovered from a male donor with esophageal squamous cell carcinoma. Sample: esophageal tumor tissue. The V and J genes are TRBV27 and TRBJ2-3; the table calls TRBD1, which could not be checked here. CDR3 amino acids: CASRPWDGNSYEQYL.